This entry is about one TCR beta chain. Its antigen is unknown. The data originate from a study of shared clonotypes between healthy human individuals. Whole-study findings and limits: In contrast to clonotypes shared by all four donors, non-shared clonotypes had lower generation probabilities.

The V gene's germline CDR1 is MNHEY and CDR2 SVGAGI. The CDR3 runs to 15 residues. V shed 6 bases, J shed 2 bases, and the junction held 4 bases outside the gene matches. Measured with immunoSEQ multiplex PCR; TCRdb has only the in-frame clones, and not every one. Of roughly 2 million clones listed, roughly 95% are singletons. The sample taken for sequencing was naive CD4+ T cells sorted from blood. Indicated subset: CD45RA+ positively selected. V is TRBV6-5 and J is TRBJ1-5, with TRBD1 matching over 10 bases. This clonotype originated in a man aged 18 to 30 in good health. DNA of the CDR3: TGTGCCAGCAGGGGGACAGGGGTGGGCAATCAGCCCCAGCATTTT. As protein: CASRGTGVGNQPQHF.